This T cell receptor beta chain was recorded in a study of blood T cell repertoires in COVID-19. Overall study: Samples of COVID-19 (acute and convalescent) were obtained from the United States, Italy and Spain. The cDNA or gDNA used as material had been derived from T cells, B-cell-depleted T cells, or PBMCs.

The CDR3 is 14 residues long. Germline V lookup: CDR1 MNHEY, CDR2 SVGEGT. Between the trimmed V and J ends, which lost 2 bases and 4 bases, there was a span of 11 bases. The authors' processing: Amplification of reference gene primers provided the estimated nucleated cell counts. Clones were read by immunoSEQ multiplex PCR, and TCRdb kept only the in-frame ones, dropping some. V and J calls and clone size are as listed in that table; D and trimming were resolved from the DNA. The sample consists of about 72,000 clones, 82% of them appearing once. The clonotype comes from a human donor in a cohort sampled during active COVID-19. The specimen sequenced was peripheral blood. V gene TRBV6-2 or TRBV6-3 combines with J gene TRBJ1-1; D uncertain. DNA of the CDR3: TGTGCCAGCAGTTACCCCCAGGCAGCCACTGAAGCTTTCTTT. Its translation is CASSYPQAATEAFF.